A single sample is the source of the 32 T cell receptor beta chains below, sequenced in a study of blood T cell repertoires in COVID-19. TCRdb's table, derived via immunoSEQ multiplex PCR, lists solely in-frame clones and lacks some. The sample consists of about 36,000 clones, around four fifths of them appearing once. Material for sequencing was peripheral blood. The receptors shown here come from a human donor in a cohort sampled during active COVID-19.

The CDR3 DNA is TGCAGTGCCAACTTAATTGGTGAGCAGTTCTTC. It specifies CSANLIGEQFF. The V gene is TRBV20-1, the J gene TRBJ2-1, with no clear D. Germline assignment: CDR1 DFQATT and CDR2 SNEGSKA (reference sequence). With 6 bases removed from V and 9 bases from J, the gap between germline ends came to 12 bases. The CDR3 runs 11 residues.

The chain is built from TRBV5-1 and TRBJ2-3; 7 nucleotides match TRBD1. V was clipped by 7 bases and J by 4 bases; unmatched bases: 6. Germline values: CDR1 SGHRS, CDR2 YFSETQ. The CDR3 contains 13 residues. CDR3 nucleotide sequence: TGCGCCAGCGGCAGGGGGAGCCCAGATACGCAGTATTTT. The encoded protein is CASGRGSPDTQYF.

The rearrangement uses TRBV6-5 and TRBJ1-1; TRBD1 is a possible D gene (6 bases). CDR1 is MNHEY, CDR2 SVGAGI, per germline. Trimming pared 11 bases from V and 2 bases from J, leaving 15 bases between. The CDR3 is made up of 13 amino acids. The CDR3 sequence is CAGQKGANTEAFF. The CDR3 DNA is TGTGCCGGACAGAAAGGGGCCAACACTGAAGCTTTCTTT.

V is TRBV5-1 and J is TRBJ2-5; TRBD1 aligns across 8 bases. CDR3 length: 14 amino acids. Germline trimming cut 2 bases from V and 5 bases from J; bases unmatched to any gene: 5. Germline V gene lookup returns CDR1 SGHRS and CDR2 YFSETQ. In DNA, the CDR3 is TGCGCCAGCAGCTTTCTGACAGGGGAGGAGACCCAGTACTTC. Translating it yields CASSFLTGEETQYF. Full variable domain (rest looked up from reference TRBV5-1 and TRBJ2-5): KAGVTQTPRYLIKTRGQQVTLSCSPISGHRSVSWYQQTPGQGLQFLFEYFSETQRNKGNFPGRFSGRQFSNSRSEMNVSTLELGDSALYLCASSFLTGEETQYFGPGTRLLVL.

J is TRBJ2-3 and V is TRBV5-4; 8 bases are a match to TRBD2. Germline loops: CDR1 SGHNT, CDR2 YYREEE (reference sequence). V trimming: 5 bases; J trimming: 4 bases; junction bases outside the gene matches: 6. The CDR3 has 14 residues. CDR3 sequence reads: CASRAGRGPDTQYF. The CDR3 region has the DNA TGTGCCAGCAGGGCCGGGAGGGGACCAGATACGCAGTATTTT.

This chain uses TRBV7-2 with TRBJ2-3, with 12 bases aligning to TRBD2. Germline-derived CDR1 and CDR2 are SGHTA and FQGNSA. With V trimmed by 1 base and J by 5 bases, 4 bases remained unmatched. The CDR3 length is 16 residues. The CDR3 coding sequence is TGTGCCAGCAGCTTAGACCTAGCGGGGGGGCGAGATACGCAGTATTTT. It encodes CASSLDLAGGRDTQYF.

The gene calls are TRBV19 and TRBJ1-1, with 8 bases aligning to TRBD1. The trim removed 5 bases at V and 3 bases at J, leaving 5 bases unmatched. Germline CDR1 and CDR2: LNHDA and SQIVND (reference sequence). This CDR3 spans 14 amino acids. The CDR3 sequence: CASSGLQGDTEAFF. CDR3 in DNA: TGTGCCAGTAGTGGCCTACAGGGGGACACTGAAGCTTTCTTT.

This chain uses TRBV6-6 with TRBJ2-7; 11 nucleotides line up with TRBD1. Germline loops: CDR1 MNHNY, CDR2 SVGAGI (reference sequence). The V and J ends lost 8 bases and 4 bases, in that order; junction bases with no gene match: 4. The CDR3 contains 13 residues. CDR3 nucleotide sequence: TGTGCCAGCGAGGGACAGGGGGGTTACGAGCAGTACTTC. Residues: CASEGQGGYEQYF.

This sequence joins TRBV9 and TRBJ1-2; 10 bases align to TRBD1. The CDR3 sequence is 13 residues long. With V trimmed by 3 bases and J by 7 bases, 3 bases remained unmatched. Per the germline V gene, CDR1 is SGDLS and CDR2 is YYNGEE. The CDR3 reads CASSGQGARGYTF. The CDR3 DNA follows: TGTGCCAGCAGCGGACAGGGGGCGCGTGGCTACACCTTC.

This clone showed up just once. The CDR3 here is CASSYNGPGTGGGYTF. The CDR3 DNA follows: TGTGCCAGCAGCTACAACGGGCCCGGGACAGGGGGCGGCTACACCTTC. The chain combines TRBV7-9 with TRBJ1-2, with 12 bases identical to TRBD1. Per the germline V gene, CDR1 is SEHNR and CDR2 is FQNEAQ (reference sequence). This CDR3 region has 16 residues. The J segment lost 8 bases and the V segment lost 4 bases, leaving 11 bases of the junction unmatched.

This chain joins TRBV7-2 and TRBJ2-5, with 10 bases fitting TRBD2. V lost 1 base to trimming and J lost 3 bases; unmatched junction nucleotides: 5. CDR1 and CDR2 from the germline V gene are SGHTA and FQGNSA. The length of the CDR3 is 16 residues. In DNA form, the CDR3 reads TGTGCCAGCAGCTTAGGAACTAGCGGGATTGAAGAGACCCAGTACTTC. Encoded protein: CASSLGTSGIEETQYF.

A few counts support this clone. This chain links TRBV4-3 with TRBJ1-1; D is perhaps TRBD1 (5 bases). The germline V gene encodes CDR1 LGHNA and CDR2 YSLEER. The CDR3 totals 16 residues. Trimming shortened V by 0 bases and J by 6 bases, and 17 bases separated the two germline ends. CDR3 protein: CASSQDLSRVWAEAFF. The CDR3, as DNA: TGCGCCAGCAGCCAAGATCTTAGCAGGGTTTGGGCTGAAGCTTTCTTT.

The chain has TRBV11-2 and TRBJ2-7; no reliable D call. The V end lost 1 base, the J end lost 3 bases, and 4 bases lay between the germline ends. The CDR3 has 12 amino acids. Germline-derived CDR1 and CDR2 are SGHAT and FQNNGV. CDR3 DNA sequence: TGTGCCAGCAGCTTAGCAGGCTACGAGCAGTACTTC. Residues: CASSLAGYEQYF.

V usage is TRBV9 and J usage is TRBJ2-2; 9 bases line up with TRBD1. With V trimmed by 1 base and J by 4 bases, 8 bases remained unmatched. Germline V gene sequence: CDR1 SGDLS, CDR2 YYNGEE. This CDR3 is 17 amino acids long. In nucleotides, the CDR3 is TGTGCCAGCAGCGTACTCCGGACAGGGGCAGGCACCGGGGAGCTGTTTTTT. Its protein product is CASSVLRTGAGTGELFF. The full variable domain, with the rest looked up from reference TRBV9 and TRBJ2-2, is DSGVTQTPKHLITATGQRVTLRCSPRSGDLSVYWYQQSLDQGLQFLIQYYNGEERAKGNILERFSAQQFPDLHSELNLSSLELGDSALYFCASSVLRTGAGTGELFFGEGSRLTVL.

The CDR3 region is CASSSSNEQFF. DNA of the CDR3: TGTGCCAGCAGTTCGTCCAATGAGCAGTTCTTC. The chain is built from TRBV6-6 and TRBJ2-1, with D unresolved. The CDR3 sequence is 11 residues long. The germline gives CDR1 MNHNY, CDR2 SVGAGI (reference sequence). Trimming shortened V by 4 bases and J by 6 bases, and 4 bases separated the two germline ends.

CDR3 region: CASSYNSGGEQFF. Here the CDR3 DNA reads TGTGCCAGCAGTTACAATAGCGGGGGCGAGCAGTTCTTC. The chain is built from TRBV6-4 and TRBJ2-1; the match to TRBD2 covers 9 bases. CDR1 is MRHNA, CDR2 SNTAGT, per germline. V shed 5 bases, J shed 10 bases, and the junction held 6 bases outside the gene matches. The CDR3 length is 13 residues.

This chain uses TRBV19 with TRBJ1-2; D gene ambiguous. Germline assignment: CDR1 LNHDA and CDR2 SQIVND (reference sequence). Trimming took 2 bases from V and 0 from J, leaving 10 bases between them. This CDR3 is built from 15 residues. In DNA form, the CDR3 reads TGTGCCAGTAGTATACATCAGAAACCTAACTATGGCTACACCTTC. Translation: CASSIHQKPNYGYTF.

V usage is TRBV15 and J usage is TRBJ1-2; D ambiguous. This CDR3 contains 15 residues. The ends were cut back, 0 bases at V and 8 bases at J, with 16 bases in the middle. Germline CDR1 is LNHNV and CDR2 is YYDKDF (reference sequence). DNA of the CDR3: TGTGCCACCAGCAGAGATCAGCGGTTGGAAGGCGGCTACACCTTC. Translation: CATSRDQRLEGGYTF.

This clone was observed once. Written as DNA, the CDR3 is TGTGCCAGCAGTTCGGGACTAGCGCCAAGCACAGATACGCAGTATTTT. It is translated as CASSSGLAPSTDTQYF. The rearrangement uses TRBV6-5 and TRBJ2-3; 10 bases are shared with TRBD2. Germline V CDR1 and CDR2: MNHEY, SVGAGI. V shed 4 bases, J shed 0 bases, and the junction held 4 bases outside the gene matches. The CDR3 contains 16 residues.

The chain recombines TRBV6-6 with TRBJ1-2; possible D gene TRBD1, 6 bases. Germline assignment: CDR1 MNHNY and CDR2 SVGAGI (reference sequence). V was pared by 8 bases and J by 11 bases, with 12 bases between. The CDR3 length is 10 residues. The CDR3 DNA reads as TGTGCCAGCGGAACAGGGCGATACACCTTC. Protein sequence: CASGTGRYTF.

The sample holds a few counts of this clone. The J gene is TRBJ2-7, the V gene TRBV7-2, with D perhaps TRBD1 (5 bases). Germline-derived CDR1 and CDR2 are SGHTA and FQGNSA. Deletions cut 2 bases from V and 0 bases from J, with 8 bases between. The CDR3 loop spans 14 amino acids. DNA of the CDR3: TGTGCCAGCAGCTTAATGGACACCTCCTACGAGCAGTACTTC. Amino acids: CASSLMDTSYEQYF. Full variable domain (missing parts from reference TRBV7-2 and TRBJ2-7): GAGVSQSPSNKVTEKGKDVELRCDPISGHTALYWYRQSLGQGLEFLIYFQGNSAPDKSGLPSDRFSAERTGGSVSTLTIQRTQQEDSAVYLCASSLMDTSYEQYFGPGTRLTVT.

V usage is TRBV25-1 and J usage is TRBJ1-2; D gene ambiguous. Trimming removed 3 bases from V and 4 bases from J, with 3 bases in between. The CDR3 extends over 11 amino acids. The germline gives CDR1 MGHDK, CDR2 SYGVNS. The CDR3 spells CASSDFYGYTF. CDR3 bases: TGTGCCAGCAGTGACTTCTATGGCTACACCTTC.

Only one count was recorded for this clone. J is TRBJ1-1 and V is TRBV12-5; D not certain. CDR1 is LGHNT, CDR2 FRNRAP, per germline. This CDR3 is built from 13 residues. The V gene lost 1 base and the J gene lost 4 bases, with 7 bases spanning the gap. The chain's CDR3 is CASGLGGFTEAFF. In DNA form, the CDR3 reads TGTGCTAGTGGTTTGGGCGGCTTCACTGAAGCTTTCTTT.

The chain employs TRBV5-1 and TRBJ2-1; D remains unclear. CDR3 length equals 16 residues. CDR1 is SGHRS and CDR2 is YFSETQ in the germline V gene. Trimming took 0 bases from V and 0 from J, leaving 10 bases between them. CDR3 in amino acids: CASSLEVFSSYNEQFF. CDR3 DNA sequence: TGCGCCAGCAGCTTGGAAGTCTTTAGCTCCTACAATGAGCAGTTCTTC.

This chain uses TRBV4-2 with TRBJ2-3; D possibly corresponds to TRBD2 (6 bases). The CDR3 extends over 14 amino acids. CDR1 and CDR2 (germline): LGHNA, YNFKEQ. The germline V and J ends were trimmed by 1 base and 4 bases, with 9 bases remaining between them. CDR3 in amino acids: CASSQGGESDTQYF. The CDR3 region has the DNA TGTGCCAGCAGCCAAGGCGGGGAATCAGATACGCAGTATTTT.

The rearrangement links TRBV6-6 to TRBJ1-2, with TRBD1 matching over 8 bases. The CDR3 extends over 15 amino acids. The germline V gene has CDR1 MNHNY and CDR2 SVGAGI (reference sequence). V gave up 2 bases and J gave up 2 bases; unmatched junction bases: 4. The CDR3 DNA reads as TGTGCCAGCAGTTACGTGAGACAGGGGAACTATGGCTACACCTTC. It specifies CASSYVRQGNYGYTF.

The chain has TRBV5-4 and TRBJ2-3; 13 bases fit TRBD2. CDR1 and CDR2 from the germline V gene are SGHNT and YYREEE (reference sequence). The CDR3 extends over 17 amino acids. V trimming: 5 bases; J trimming: 2 bases; junction bases outside the gene matches: 8. The CDR3 DNA is TGTGCCAGCAGTCAACCGACTAGCGGGGGGTCCACAGATACGCAGTATTTT. Protein: CASSQPTSGGSTDTQYF.

The V gene is TRBV15, the J gene TRBJ2-3; 15 bases map to TRBD2. Unmatched junction bases numbered 4, after V lost 6 bases and J lost 0 bases. CDR1 LNHNV and CDR2 YYDKDF come from the germline V gene (reference sequence). The CDR3 contains 17 residues. The CDR3 loop reads CATRGLAGGLSTDTQYF. The CDR3 DNA reads as TGTGCCACCAGGGGACTAGCGGGGGGCCTAAGCACAGATACGCAGTATTTT.

This chain uses TRBV7-9 with TRBJ1-4, with 7 bases matching TRBD1. The germline V gene has CDR1 SEHNR and CDR2 FQNEAQ (reference sequence). V trimming: 5 bases; J trimming: 8 bases; junction bases outside the gene matches: 5. The length of the CDR3 is 13 residues. In DNA form, the CDR3 reads TGTGCCAGCAGCGAATCAGGGGGGGAAAAACTGTTTTTT. It yields the protein CASSESGGEKLFF.

This sequence joins TRBV7-9 and TRBJ2-5; D is perhaps TRBD1 (6 bases). CDR1 is SEHNR, CDR2 FQNEAQ, per germline (reference sequence). There are 14 residues in the CDR3. Between the trimmed V and J ends, which lost 2 bases and 5 bases, there was a span of 12 bases. For the CDR3, the DNA is TGTGCCAGCAGCTTAATTCAGGGGACGGAGACCCAGTACTTC. Translation gives CASSLIQGTETQYF.

The chain combines TRBV28 with TRBJ2-5; TRBD1 matches at 8 bases. This CDR3 has 14 residues. With V trimmed by 7 bases and J by 1 base, 5 bases remained unmatched. The germline CDR1 and CDR2 sequences are MDHEN and SYDVKM. The CDR3 sequence is CASTRGRAQETQYF. The CDR3 DNA reads as TGTGCCAGCACCAGGGGGCGGGCCCAAGAGACCCAGTACTTC.

The chain couples TRBV19 to TRBJ2-7; D possibly corresponds to TRBD1 (5 bases). This CDR3 has 15 residues. The V end was cut by 3 bases, the J end by 6 bases, with 18 bases between. Looked up from germline, CDR1 is LNHDA and CDR2 is SQIVND (reference sequence). The CDR3 DNA reads TGTGCCAGTAGTATTTCTTCAGGGTTCCGCGGCGAGCAGTACTTC. Its protein is CASSISSGFRGEQYF. The full variable domain, with the rest looked up from reference TRBV19 and TRBJ2-7, is DGGITQSPKYLFRKEGQNVTLSCEQNLNHDAMYWYRQDPGQGLRLIYYSQIVNDFQKGDIAEGYSVSREKKESFPLTVTSAQKNPTAFYLCASSISSGFRGEQYFGPGTRLTVT.